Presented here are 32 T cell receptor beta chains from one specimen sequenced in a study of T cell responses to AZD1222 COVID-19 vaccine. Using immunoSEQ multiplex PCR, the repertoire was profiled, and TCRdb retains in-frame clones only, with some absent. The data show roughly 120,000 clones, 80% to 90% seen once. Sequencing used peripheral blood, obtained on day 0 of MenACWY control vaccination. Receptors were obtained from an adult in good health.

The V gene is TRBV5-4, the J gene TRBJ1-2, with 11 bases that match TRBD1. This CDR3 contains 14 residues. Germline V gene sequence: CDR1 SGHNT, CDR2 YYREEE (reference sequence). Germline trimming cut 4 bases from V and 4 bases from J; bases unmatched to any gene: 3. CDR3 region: CASSGGTGGYGYTF. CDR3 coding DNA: TGTGCCAGCAGCGGGGGGACAGGGGGCTATGGCTACACCTTC.

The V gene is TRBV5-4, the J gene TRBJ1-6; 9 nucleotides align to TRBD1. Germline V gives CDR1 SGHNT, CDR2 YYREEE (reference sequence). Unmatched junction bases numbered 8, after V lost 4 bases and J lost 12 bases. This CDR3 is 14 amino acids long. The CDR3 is CASSPDRGWGPLHF. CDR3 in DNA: TGTGCCAGCAGCCCGGACAGGGGATGGGGACCCCTCCACTTT.

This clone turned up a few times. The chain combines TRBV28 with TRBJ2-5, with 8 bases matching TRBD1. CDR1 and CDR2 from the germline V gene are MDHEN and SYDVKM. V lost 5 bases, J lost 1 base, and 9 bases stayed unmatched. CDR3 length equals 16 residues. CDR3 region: CASSPTGALIQETQYF. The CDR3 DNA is TGTGCCAGCAGTCCGACAGGGGCGTTGATCCAAGAGACCCAGTACTTC. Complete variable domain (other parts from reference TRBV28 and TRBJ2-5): DVKVTQSSRYLVKRTGEKVFLECVQDMDHENMFWYRQDPGLGLRLIYFSYDVKMKEKGDIPEGYSVSREKKERFSLILESASTNQTSMYLCASSPTGALIQETQYFGPGTRLLVL.

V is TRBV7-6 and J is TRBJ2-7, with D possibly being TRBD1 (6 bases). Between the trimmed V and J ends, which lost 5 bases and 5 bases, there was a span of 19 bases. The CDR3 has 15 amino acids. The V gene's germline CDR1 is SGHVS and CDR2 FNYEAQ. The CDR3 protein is CASSPGARRLDEQYF. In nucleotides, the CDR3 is TGTGCCAGCAGCCCAGGGGCCCGACGCTTGGACGAGCAGTACTTC.

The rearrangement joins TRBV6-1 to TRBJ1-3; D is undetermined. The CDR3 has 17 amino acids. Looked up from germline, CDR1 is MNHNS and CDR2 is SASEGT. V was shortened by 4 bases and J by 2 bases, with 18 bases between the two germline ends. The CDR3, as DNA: TGTGCCAGCAGTGGACCGGGGAGAAGGAAAACTGGAAACACCATATATTTT. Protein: CASSGPGRRKTGNTIYF.

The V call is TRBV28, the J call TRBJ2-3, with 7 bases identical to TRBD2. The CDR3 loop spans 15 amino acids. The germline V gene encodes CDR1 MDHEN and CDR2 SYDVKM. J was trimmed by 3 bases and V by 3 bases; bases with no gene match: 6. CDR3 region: CASSFFGGRTDTQYF. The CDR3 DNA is TGTGCCAGCAGTTTTTTCGGGGGGAGAACAGATACGCAGTATTTT.

The CDR3 coding sequence is TGCGCCAGCAGCCAAGCGGGGGGCTTTGGAACAGATACGCAGTATTTT. Translation gives CASSQAGGFGTDTQYF. The rearrangement uses TRBV4-3 and TRBJ2-3; D is perhaps TRBD2 (7 bases). Trimming shortened V by 1 base and J by 3 bases, and 14 bases separated the two germline ends. The germline V gene encodes CDR1 LGHNA and CDR2 YSLEER. CDR3 length: 16 amino acids.

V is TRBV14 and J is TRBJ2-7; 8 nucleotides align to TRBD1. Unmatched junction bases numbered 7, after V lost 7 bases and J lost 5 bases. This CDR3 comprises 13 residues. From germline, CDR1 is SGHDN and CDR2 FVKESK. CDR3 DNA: TGTGCCAGCAAAGGTGCAGGGGGCCACGAGCAGTACTTC. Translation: CASKGAGGHEQYF. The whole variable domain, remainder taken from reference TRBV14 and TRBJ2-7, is EAGVTQFPSHSVIEKGQTVTLRCDPISGHDNLYWYRRVMGKEIKFLLHFVKESKQDESGMPNNRFLAERTGGTYSTLKVQPAELEDSGVYFCASKGAGGHEQYFGPGTRLTVT.

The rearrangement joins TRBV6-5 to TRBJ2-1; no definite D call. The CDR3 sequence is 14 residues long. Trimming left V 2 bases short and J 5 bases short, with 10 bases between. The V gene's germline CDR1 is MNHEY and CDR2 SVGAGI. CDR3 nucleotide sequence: TGTGCCAGCAGTTACGTCTTCCAGGACAATGAGCAGTTCTTC. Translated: CASSYVFQDNEQFF.

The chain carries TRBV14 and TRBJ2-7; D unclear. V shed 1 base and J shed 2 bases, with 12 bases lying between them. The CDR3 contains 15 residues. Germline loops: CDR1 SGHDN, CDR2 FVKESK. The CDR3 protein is CASSQGTQPAYEQYF. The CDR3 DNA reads TGTGCCAGCAGCCAAGGGACCCAGCCGGCCTACGAGCAGTACTTC.

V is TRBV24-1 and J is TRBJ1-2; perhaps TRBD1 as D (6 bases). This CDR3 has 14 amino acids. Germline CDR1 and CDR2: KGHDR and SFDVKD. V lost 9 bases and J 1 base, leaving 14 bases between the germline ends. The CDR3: CATSSRGHNYGYTF. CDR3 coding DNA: TGTGCCACCTCATCCAGGGGCCATAACTATGGCTACACCTTC.

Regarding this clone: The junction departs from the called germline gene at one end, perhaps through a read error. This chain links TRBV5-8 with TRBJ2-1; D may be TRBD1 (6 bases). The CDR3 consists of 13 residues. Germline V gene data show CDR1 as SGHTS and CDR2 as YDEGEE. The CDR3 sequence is CASCLDSYNEQFF. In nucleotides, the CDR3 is TGTGCCAGCTGCTTGGACAGCTACAATGAGCAGTTCTTC. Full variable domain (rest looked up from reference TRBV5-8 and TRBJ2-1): EAGVTQSPTHLIKTRGQQATLRCSPISGHTSVYWYQQALGLGLQFLLWYDEGEERNRGNFPPRFSGRQFPNYSSELNVNALELEDSALYLCASCLDSYNEQFFGPGTRLTVL.

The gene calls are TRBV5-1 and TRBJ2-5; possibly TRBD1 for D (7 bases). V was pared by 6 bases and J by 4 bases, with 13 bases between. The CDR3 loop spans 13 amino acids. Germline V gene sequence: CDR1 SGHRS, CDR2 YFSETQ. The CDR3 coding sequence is TGCGCCAGCATGATGCAGGGGGGAGAGACCCAGTACTTC. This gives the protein CASMMQGGETQYF.

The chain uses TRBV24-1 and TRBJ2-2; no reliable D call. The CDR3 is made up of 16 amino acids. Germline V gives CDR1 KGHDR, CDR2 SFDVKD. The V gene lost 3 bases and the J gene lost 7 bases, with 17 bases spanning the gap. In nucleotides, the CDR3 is TGTGCCACCAGTGATCCCCCCTCCACTGGTAACGGGGAGCTGTTTTTT. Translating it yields CATSDPPSTGNGELFF.

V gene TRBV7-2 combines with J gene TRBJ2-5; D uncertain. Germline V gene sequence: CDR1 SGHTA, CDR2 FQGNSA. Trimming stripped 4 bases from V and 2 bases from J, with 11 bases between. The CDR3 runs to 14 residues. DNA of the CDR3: TGTGCCAGCAGCTCTCCCGACAAGCAAGAGACCCAGTACTTC. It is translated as CASSSPDKQETQYF.

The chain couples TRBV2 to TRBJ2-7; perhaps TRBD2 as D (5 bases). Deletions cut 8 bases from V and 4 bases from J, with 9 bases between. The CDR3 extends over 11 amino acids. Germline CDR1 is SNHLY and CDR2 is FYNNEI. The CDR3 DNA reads TGTGCCAGCCGACGGGAATACGAGCAGTACTTC. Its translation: CASRREYEQYF.

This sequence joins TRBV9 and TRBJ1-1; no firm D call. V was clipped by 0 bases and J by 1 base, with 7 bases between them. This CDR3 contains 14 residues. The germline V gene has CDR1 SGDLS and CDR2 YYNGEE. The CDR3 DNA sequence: TGTGCCAGCAGCGTAGCTAGCGGGAACACTGAAGCTTTCTTT. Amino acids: CASSVASGNTEAFF.

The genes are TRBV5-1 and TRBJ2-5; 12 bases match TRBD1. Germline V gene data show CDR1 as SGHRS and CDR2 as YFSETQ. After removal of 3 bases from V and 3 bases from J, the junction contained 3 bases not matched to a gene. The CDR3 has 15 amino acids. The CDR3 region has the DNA TGCGCCAGCAGCTGGGGGACAGGGGGCGAAGAGACCCAGTACTTC. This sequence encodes CASSWGTGGEETQYF.

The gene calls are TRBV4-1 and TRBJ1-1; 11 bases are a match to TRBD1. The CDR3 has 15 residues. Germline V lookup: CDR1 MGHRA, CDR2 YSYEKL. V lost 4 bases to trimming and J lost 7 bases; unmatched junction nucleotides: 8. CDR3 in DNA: TGCGCCAGCAGCCCAGGACAGGGGGCGAAAATTGAAGCTTTCTTT. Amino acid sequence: CASSPGQGAKIEAFF.

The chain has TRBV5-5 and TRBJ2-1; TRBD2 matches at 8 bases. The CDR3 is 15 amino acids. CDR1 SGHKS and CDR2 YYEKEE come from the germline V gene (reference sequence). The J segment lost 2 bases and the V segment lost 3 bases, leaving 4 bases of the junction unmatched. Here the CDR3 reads CASSSRGGAYNEQFF. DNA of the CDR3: TGTGCCAGCAGCTCCCGGGGGGGCGCCTACAATGAGCAGTTCTTC.

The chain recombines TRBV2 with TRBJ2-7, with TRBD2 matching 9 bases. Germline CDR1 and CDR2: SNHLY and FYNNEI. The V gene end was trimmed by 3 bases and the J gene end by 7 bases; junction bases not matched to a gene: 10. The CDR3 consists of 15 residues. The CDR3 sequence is CASSDRAGGTWEQYF. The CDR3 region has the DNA TGTGCCAGCAGTGACAGAGCGGGGGGTACGTGGGAGCAGTACTTC.

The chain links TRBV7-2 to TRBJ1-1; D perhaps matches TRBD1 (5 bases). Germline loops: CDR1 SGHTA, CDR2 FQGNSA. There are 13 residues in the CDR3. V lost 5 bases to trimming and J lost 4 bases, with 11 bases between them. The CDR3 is CASSQNGGTEAFF. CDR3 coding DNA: TGTGCCAGCAGCCAGAACGGGGGCACTGAAGCTTTCTTT.

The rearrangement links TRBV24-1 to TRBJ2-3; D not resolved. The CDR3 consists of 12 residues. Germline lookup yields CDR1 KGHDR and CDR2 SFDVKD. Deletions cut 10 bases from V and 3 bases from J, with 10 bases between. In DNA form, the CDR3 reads TGTGCCACGTCATACCAGACAGATACGCAGTATTTT. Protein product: CATSYQTDTQYF.

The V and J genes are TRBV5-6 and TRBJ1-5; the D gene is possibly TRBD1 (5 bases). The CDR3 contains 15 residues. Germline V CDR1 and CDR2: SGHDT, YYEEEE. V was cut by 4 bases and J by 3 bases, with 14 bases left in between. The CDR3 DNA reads TGTGCCAGCAGCCGTGGGGGGGTAATCAATCAGCCCCAGCATTTT. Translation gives CASSRGGVINQPQHF.

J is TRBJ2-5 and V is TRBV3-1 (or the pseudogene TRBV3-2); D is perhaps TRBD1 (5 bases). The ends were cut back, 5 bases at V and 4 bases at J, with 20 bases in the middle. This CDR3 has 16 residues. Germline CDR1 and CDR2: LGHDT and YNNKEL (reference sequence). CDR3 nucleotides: TGTGCCAGCAGCGACCGGACACGTAAAGGGTCAGAGACCCAGTACTTC. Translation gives CASSDRTRKGSETQYF.

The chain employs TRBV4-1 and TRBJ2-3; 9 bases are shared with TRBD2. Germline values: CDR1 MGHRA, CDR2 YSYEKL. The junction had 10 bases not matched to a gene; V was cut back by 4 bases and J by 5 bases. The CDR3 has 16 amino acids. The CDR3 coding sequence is TGCGCCAGCAGCCCCGAGGGCGGGGGGGCCAAAGATACGCAGTATTTT. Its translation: CASSPEGGGAKDTQYF.

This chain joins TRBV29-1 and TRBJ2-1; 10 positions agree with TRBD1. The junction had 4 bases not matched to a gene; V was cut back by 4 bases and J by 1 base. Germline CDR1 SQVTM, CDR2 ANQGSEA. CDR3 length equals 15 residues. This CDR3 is CSVVRQGASYNEQFF. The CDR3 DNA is TGCAGCGTTGTTCGACAGGGGGCGTCCTACAATGAGCAGTTCTTC.

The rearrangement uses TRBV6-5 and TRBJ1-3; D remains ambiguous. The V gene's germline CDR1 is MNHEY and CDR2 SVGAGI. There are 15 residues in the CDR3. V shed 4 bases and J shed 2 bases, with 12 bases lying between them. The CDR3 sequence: CASSFGRRPGNTIYF. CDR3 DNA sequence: TGTGCCAGCAGTTTCGGCAGACGCCCTGGAAACACCATATATTTT.

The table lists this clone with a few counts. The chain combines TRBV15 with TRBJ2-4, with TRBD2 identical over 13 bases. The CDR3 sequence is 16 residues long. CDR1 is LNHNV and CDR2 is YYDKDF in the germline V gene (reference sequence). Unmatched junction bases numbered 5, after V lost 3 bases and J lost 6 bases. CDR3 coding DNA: TGTGCCACCAGCAGGAGGGGACTAGCGGGGCTAAACATTCAGTACTTC. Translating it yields CATSRRGLAGLNIQYF. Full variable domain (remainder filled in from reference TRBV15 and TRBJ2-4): DAMVIQNPRYQVTQFGKPVTLSCSQTLNHNVMYWYQQKSSQAPKLLFHYYDKDFNNEADTPDNFQSRRPNTSFCFLDIRSPGLGDTAMYLCATSRRGLAGLNIQYFGAGTRLSVL.

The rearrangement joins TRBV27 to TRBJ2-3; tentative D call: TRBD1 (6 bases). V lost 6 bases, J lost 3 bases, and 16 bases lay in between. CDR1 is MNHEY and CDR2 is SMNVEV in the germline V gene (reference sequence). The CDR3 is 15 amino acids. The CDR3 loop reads CASSSGAGVTDTQYF. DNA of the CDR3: TGTGCCAGCAGCTCAGGGGCCGGGGTAACAGATACGCAGTATTTT.

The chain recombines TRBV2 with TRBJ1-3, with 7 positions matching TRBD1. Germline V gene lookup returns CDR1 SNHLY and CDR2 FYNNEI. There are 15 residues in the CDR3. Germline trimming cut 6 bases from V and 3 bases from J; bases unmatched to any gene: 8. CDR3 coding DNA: TGTGCCAGCAGCCCGACAGGGCAAGTTGGAAACACCATATATTTT. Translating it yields CASSPTGQVGNTIYF. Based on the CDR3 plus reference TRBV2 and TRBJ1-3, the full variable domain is EPEVTQTPSHQVTQMGQEVILRCVPISNHLYFYWYRQILGQKVEFLVSFYNNEISEKSEIFDDQFSVERPDGSNFTLKIRSTKLEDSAMYFCASSPTGQVGNTIYFGEGSWLTVV.

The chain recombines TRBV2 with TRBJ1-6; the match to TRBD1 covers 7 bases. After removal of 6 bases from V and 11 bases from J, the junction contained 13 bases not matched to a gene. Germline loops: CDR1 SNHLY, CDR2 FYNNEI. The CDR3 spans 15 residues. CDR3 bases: TGTGCCAGCAGCGAACAGGGGCCGATTATTCCACCCCTCCACTTT. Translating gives CASSEQGPIIPPLHF. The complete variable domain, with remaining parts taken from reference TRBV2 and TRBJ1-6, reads EPEVTQTPSHQVTQMGQEVILRCVPISNHLYFYWYRQILGQKVEFLVSFYNNEISEKSEIFDDQFSVERPDGSNFTLKIRSTKLEDSAMYFCASSEQGPIIPPLHFGNGTRLTVT.